Listed here are 6 T cell receptor beta chains from one sample, sequenced in a study of T cells in women clearing cervical HPV infection. TCRdb's copy holds only in-frame clones and misses some; the assay was immunoSEQ multiplex PCR. The repertoire table contains roughly 12,000 clones. The sequencing sample was made of blood buffy coat. The receptors stem from a woman aged 18 to 75 with a cervical HPV16 infection that either progressed to CIN3+ or cleared (not recorded which).

Notes on this clone: The read finishes 3 residues shy of the CDR3 end, and the germline J gene is used to complete it. This chain uses TRBV20-1 with TRBJ1-5; D is perhaps TRBD1 (5 bases). With 4 bases removed from V and 3 bases from J, the gap between germline ends came to 10 bases. The CDR3 sequence is 13 residues long. Germline loops: CDR1 DFQATT, CDR2 SNEGSKA (reference sequence). Partial CDR3 DNA: TGCAGTGCTATAGGAGGGGACAATCAGCCC. Its protein product is CSAIGGDNQP. The whole CDR3 region reads CSAIGGDNQPQHF.

The sequenced CDR3 bases are TGTGCCAGCAGCGTAGAAGGGGCAACCAGGGACGAG. This translates into CASSVEGATRDE. The full CDR3 reads CASSVEGATRDEQYF. This chain links TRBV9 with TRBJ2-7; TRBD1 might be the D (5 bases). The read stops 3 residues short of the end of the CDR3; the missing end is completed from the germline J gene. V was shortened by 0 bases and J by 5 bases, with 15 bases between the two germline ends. Per the germline V gene, CDR1 is SGDLS and CDR2 is YYNGEE. The CDR3 spans 15 residues.

As concerns this clone: The CDR3 end lies 3 residues beyond the end of the read and is filled in from the germline J gene. This chain links TRBV28 with TRBJ1-2; D unresolved. CDR1 is MDHEN, CDR2 SYDVKM, per germline. The length of the CDR3 is 10 residues. The CDR3 loop reads CASSAGGYTF. The CDR3 DNA, read in part, is TGTGCCAGCAGTGCGGGGGGC.

Regarding this clone: The CDR3 extends 3 residues past the end of the read, so its final part is completed from the germline J gene. This rearrangement joins TRBV20-1 to TRBJ2-1, with D possibly TRBD1 on 6 matching bases. Trimming took off 5 bases at V and 8 bases at J, with 19 bases between the two ends. Germline assignment: CDR1 DFQATT and CDR2 SNEGSKA (reference sequence). CDR3 size: 14 residues. The part of the CDR3 DNA that was read is TGCAGTGCTTGGGGTCCGCCACAGGGCGATGAG. It is translated as CSAWGPPQGDE. The CDR3 reads in full as CSAWGPPQGDEQFF.

As for this clone: The observed sequence ends 3 residues before the CDR3 terminus, with the missing tail filled in from the germline J gene. This chain joins TRBV18 and TRBJ1-5, with D possibly matching TRBD1 (6 bases). CDR3 length equals 14 residues. The V and J ends lost 3 bases and 9 bases respectively, with 15 bases between them. Germline CDR1 reads KGHSH; CDR2 reads LQKENI. The CDR3 bases that were read are TGTGCCAGCTCACCGGGGCAGGGGAGCCCGCCC. Protein: CASSPGQGSPP. The full CDR3 is CASSPGQGSPPQHF.

In the case of this clone: The read terminates 3 residues ahead of where the CDR3 ends, so the germline J gene completes it. The chain combines TRBV5-1 with TRBJ2-7; 9 bases line up with TRBD1. Germline trimming cut 4 bases from V and 6 bases from J; bases unmatched to any gene: 5. Germline CDR1 SGHRS, CDR2 YFSETQ. The CDR3 is 13 amino acids. The CDR3 sequence is CASSLQDRGEQYF. CDR3 DNA (partial): TGCGCCAGCAGCCTTCAGGACAGGGGCGAG.